Shown below are 23 T cell receptor beta chains from a single sample sequenced in a study of cytomegalovirus exposure and HLA in healthy donors. The PCR was carried out with 60 Vbeta primers and 13 Jbeta primers. Assay: immunoSEQ multiplex PCR; the TCRdb copy retains only in-frame clones and omits some. The data hold about 110,000 clones, with less than 80% observed a single time. The specimen was PBMCs. These receptors all come from a woman in her forties or fifties in good health and CMV-seropositive.

V and J are TRBV7-6 and TRBJ1-1, with unresolved D. The V gene's germline CDR1 is SGHVS and CDR2 FNYEAQ. The CDR3 is made up of 13 amino acids. Trimming shortened V by 5 bases and J by 3 bases, and 10 bases separated the two germline ends. The CDR3 DNA is TGTGCCAGCAGCCACCGTCGGGACACTGAAGCTTTCTTT. Its protein is CASSHRRDTEAFF.

The chain carries TRBV6-5 and TRBJ2-7; 8 bases map to TRBD1. Germline-derived CDR1 and CDR2 are MNHEY and SVGAGI. Trimming took 1 base from V and 4 from J; bases not matched to a gene: 6. This CDR3 is built from 15 residues. The DNA of the CDR3 is TGTGCCAGCAGTTACTTGGGCAGGGGGCTATACGAGCAGTACTTC. Protein: CASSYLGRGLYEQYF.

V and J are TRBV5-1 and TRBJ1-3, with D possibly matching TRBD1 (5 bases). This CDR3 region has 16 residues. Trimming removed 0 bases from V and 3 bases from J, with 13 bases in between. Germline CDR1 is SGHRS and CDR2 is YFSETQ. CDR3 loop: CASSLAGQRFGNTIYF. In DNA form, the CDR3 reads TGCGCCAGCAGCTTGGCAGGGCAGCGCTTTGGAAACACCATATATTTT.

The rearrangement joins TRBV14 to TRBJ2-2; weak D call: TRBD2 (6 bases). CDR1 SGHDN and CDR2 FVKESK come from the germline V gene. The CDR3 contains 15 residues. V gave up 2 bases and J gave up 6 bases, with 13 bases separating them. CDR3 in amino acids: CASSQSGRGSGELFF. The CDR3 coding sequence is TGTGCCAGCAGCCAATCCGGGAGAGGATCCGGGGAGCTGTTTTTT.

This clone was recorded a few times. This chain connects TRBV29-1 to TRBJ2-7, with TRBD1 matching 9 bases. The germline V gene encodes CDR1 SQVTM and CDR2 ANQGSEA. The V gene end was trimmed by 0 bases and the J gene end by 7 bases; junction bases not matched to a gene: 4. This CDR3 has 13 residues. In nucleotides, the CDR3 is TGCAGCGTTGAAGATCTGGGGACAGGGGAGCAGTACTTC. This sequence encodes CSVEDLGTGEQYF.

This clone was observed a few times. The chain is built from TRBV2 and TRBJ1-1; D is perhaps TRBD1 (6 bases). The V end lost 6 bases, the J end lost 0 bases, and 11 bases lay between the germline ends. Germline CDR1 and CDR2: SNHLY and FYNNEI. The CDR3 is 14 residues long. The CDR3 DNA reads as TGTGCCAGCAGGGGGAGGGGGATGAACACTGAAGCTTTCTTT. It yields the protein CASRGRGMNTEAFF.

This clone has a handful of counts. The junction shows a germline mismatch at one end, possibly a read error. Other nucleotide sequences from this sample produce the same CDR3. V and J are TRBV4-3 and TRBJ2-6; no firm D call. The germline gives CDR1 LGHNA, CDR2 YSLEER. This CDR3 is built from 14 residues. CDR3 protein: CASSPGPPTNGLTF. The CDR3, as DNA: TGCGCCAGCAGCCCAGGCCCACCGACCAACGGCCTGACTTTC.

The chain recombines TRBV20-1 with TRBJ1-2; D gene ambiguous. The CDR3 length is 11 residues. Germline CDR1 is DFQATT and CDR2 is SNEGSKA (reference sequence). The CDR3 spells CSAEARTGYTF. Written as DNA, the CDR3 is TGCAGCGCCGAAGCGCGAACCGGCTACACCTTC.

This chain uses TRBV4-3 with TRBJ1-4; 11 bases map to TRBD1. Unmatched junction bases numbered 14, after V lost 4 bases and J lost 7 bases. Germline V CDR1 and CDR2: LGHNA, YSLEER. The length of the CDR3 is 18 residues. The CDR3 DNA follows: TGCGCCAGCAGCCGGACAGGGGGCTATTATCGCTTTAGTGAAAAACTGTTTTTT. This sequence encodes CASSRTGGYYRFSEKLFF.

In its sample, this clone was seen a few times. The chain combines TRBV11-1 with TRBJ2-1, with TRBD2 matching 9 bases. The V segment lost 2 bases and the J segment 8 bases; nucleotides outside the gene matches: 16. The length of the CDR3 is 18 residues. Germline V gene data show CDR1 as SGHAT and CDR2 as FQDESV (reference sequence). As DNA, the CDR3 is TGTGCCAGCAGCTTAAGTCCCATGGGCGGGAGGGCCGGGTATGAGCAGTTCTTC. This encodes CASSLSPMGGRAGYEQFF.

This chain links TRBV2 with TRBJ2-5, with TRBD1 identical over 7 bases. The CDR3 extends over 14 amino acids. Germline CDR1 SNHLY, CDR2 FYNNEI. Trimming took 3 bases from V and 3 from J; bases not matched to a gene: 4. CDR3 DNA sequence: TGTGCCAGCAGTGATACAGGGGCGGAAGAGACCCAGTACTTC. The encoded protein is CASSDTGAEETQYF.

This clone was counted once. The rearrangement joins TRBV18 to TRBJ2-2; TRBD2 agrees at 11 bases. The CDR3 loop spans 16 amino acids. The V and J ends lost 8 bases and 2 bases, in that order; junction bases with no gene match: 7. Germline CDR1 is KGHSH and CDR2 is LQKENI. The CDR3 region is CASDTSGGSNTGELFF. The DNA of the CDR3 is TGTGCCAGCGATACTAGCGGGGGCAGTAACACCGGGGAGCTGTTTTTT.

This clone appeared a single time. V and J are TRBV27 and TRBJ2-7; 7 bases are shared with TRBD2. The V segment lost 5 bases and the J segment 2 bases; nucleotides outside the gene matches: 9. Germline CDR1 MNHEY, CDR2 SMNVEV (reference sequence). This CDR3 has 15 amino acids. The CDR3 DNA sequence: TGTGCCAGCAGTCCCCGACTAGCACCTACCTACGAGCAGTACTTC. Translating gives CASSPRLAPTYEQYF.

CDR3 coding DNA: TGTGCCAGCAGCGCCAACAGGGAAGAGACCCAGTACTTC. Translation gives CASSANREETQYF. The V call is TRBV7-2, the J call TRBJ2-5; maybe TRBD1 (6 bases). This CDR3 has 13 residues. Germline CDR1 reads SGHTA; CDR2 reads FQGNSA. V shed 5 bases and J shed 3 bases, with 10 bases lying between them.

The chain joins TRBV29-1 to TRBJ2-1, with D tentatively TRBD1 (5 bases). Trimming took off 8 bases at V and 4 bases at J, with 15 bases between the two ends. Looked up from germline, CDR1 is SQVTM and CDR2 is ANQGSEA. This CDR3 has 13 residues. The CDR3 sequence is CSLQDELYNEQFF. The CDR3 coding sequence is TGCAGCCTACAGGATGAACTTTACAATGAGCAGTTCTTC.

The chain carries TRBV27 and TRBJ2-5; 11 bases align to TRBD2. The J call is doubtful: the DNA matches TRBJ2-7 better. The CDR3 covers 14 residues. The germline V gene has CDR1 MNHEY and CDR2 SMNVEV (reference sequence). CDR3 nucleotide sequence: TGTGCCAGCAGTCCGGGACTAGCGGTGGACGAGCAGTACTTC. Protein: CASSPGLAVDEQYF.

The chain links TRBV5-1 to TRBJ2-3; the match to TRBD1 covers 8 bases. The CDR3 runs 14 residues. V lost 1 base to trimming and J lost 6 bases; unmatched junction nucleotides: 4. Germline CDR1 SGHRS, CDR2 YFSETQ. The CDR3 DNA follows: TGCGCCAGCAGCTTGTCCAGGGGGCGTGATACGCAGTATTTT. It is translated as CASSLSRGRDTQYF.

The V gene is TRBV7-8, the J gene TRBJ2-1, with 13 bases identical to TRBD2. V gave up 0 bases and J gave up 7 bases; unmatched junction bases: 0. The CDR3 runs 15 residues. Germline values: CDR1 SGHVS, CDR2 FQNEAQ. CDR3 nucleotides: TGTGCCAGCAGCTTAGCGGGACTAGCGGGGAATGAGCAGTTCTTC. Translation gives CASSLAGLAGNEQFF.

The J gene is TRBJ1-5, the V gene TRBV2; 9 nucleotides line up with TRBD1. Germline CDR1 and CDR2: SNHLY and FYNNEI. CDR3 length equals 14 residues. Trimming took 8 bases from V and 4 from J; bases not matched to a gene: 6. The CDR3 DNA reads TGTGCCAGCTCGGGACAGGGAGGGAATCAGCCCCAGCATTTT. Its protein product is CASSGQGGNQPQHF.

This chain joins TRBV5-5 and TRBJ2-6; D is unresolved. The CDR3 is 16 residues long. CDR1 is SGHKS and CDR2 is YYEKEE in the germline V gene (reference sequence). V was trimmed by 4 bases and J by 4 bases, leaving 15 bases between them. CDR3 in amino acids: CASSPLSGSGANVLTF. The CDR3 bases are TGTGCCAGCAGCCCCCTTTCCGGGTCCGGGGCCAACGTCCTGACTTTC.

The rearrangement joins TRBV29-1 to TRBJ1-1, with D hard to call. Between the trimmed V and J ends, which lost 5 bases and 6 bases, there was a span of 16 bases. The CDR3 extends over 13 amino acids. Looked up from germline, CDR1 is SQVTM and CDR2 is ANQGSEA. The CDR3 protein is CSVPPGKGSEAFF. For the CDR3, the DNA is TGCAGCGTTCCTCCGGGGAAAGGGTCTGAAGCTTTCTTT.

As concerns this clone: An end of the junction does not agree with germline; a read error may underlie this. The chain carries TRBV7-9 and TRBJ2-6, with D perhaps matching TRBD1 (6 bases). The CDR3 is 17 residues long. The V gene's germline CDR1 is SEHNR and CDR2 FQNEAQ (reference sequence). The CDR3 sequence is CASSLHRDRSGANGLTF. In DNA, the CDR3 is TGTGCCAGCAGCCTCCACAGGGACCGCTCTGGGGCCAACGGCCTGACTTTC.

V gene TRBV5-4 combines with J gene TRBJ2-7; D possibly corresponds to TRBD2 (5 bases). Germline CDR1 reads SGHNT; CDR2 reads YYREEE (reference sequence). Trimming took 0 bases from V and 3 from J, leaving 7 bases between them. The CDR3 spans 13 residues. The CDR3 reads CASSLDGGYEQYF. CDR3 nucleotide sequence: TGTGCCAGCAGCTTGGACGGAGGCTACGAGCAGTACTTC.